This TCR beta chain was obtained from a study of blood T cell repertoires in COVID-19. The overall study: Italy, Spain and the United States were the sources of the convalescent and acute COVID-19 samples. The cDNA or gDNA used as material had been derived from T cells, B-cell-depleted T cells, or PBMCs.

This clone was found a few times. CDR3 length equals 13 residues. V lost 1 base and J lost 6, with 8 bases in between. Germline values: CDR1 SGHRS, CDR2 YFSETQ. Authors' processing steps: Scientists estimated how many nucleated cells there were by amplifying reference gene primers. Generated by immunoSEQ multiplex PCR, the TCRdb table keeps only in-frame clones and is missing some. V and J calls plus clone size are reproduced from that table; the DNA served to infer D and trimming. This table holds 150,000 or so clones, 88% found once. The sequence derives from a man aged 55 to 70 with acute or convalescent COVID-19. Sample: peripheral blood. The rearrangement links TRBV5-1 to TRBJ1-3; D possibly corresponds to TRBD1 (6 bases). The CDR3 protein is CASSLSGENTIYF. For the CDR3, the DNA is TGCGCCAGCAGCTTGTCAGGGGAAAACACCATATATTTT.